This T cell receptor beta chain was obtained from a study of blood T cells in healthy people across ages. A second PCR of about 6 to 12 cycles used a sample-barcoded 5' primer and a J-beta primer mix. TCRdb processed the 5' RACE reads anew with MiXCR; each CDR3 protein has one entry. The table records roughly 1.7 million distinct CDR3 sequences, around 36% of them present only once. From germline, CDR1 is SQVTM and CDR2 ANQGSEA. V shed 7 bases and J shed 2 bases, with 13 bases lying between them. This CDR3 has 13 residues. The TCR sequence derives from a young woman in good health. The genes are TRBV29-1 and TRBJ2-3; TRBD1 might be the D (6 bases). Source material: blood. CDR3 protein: CSGTAQLTDTQYF. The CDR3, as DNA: TGCAGCGGGACAGCCCAACTCACAGATACGCAGTATTTT.